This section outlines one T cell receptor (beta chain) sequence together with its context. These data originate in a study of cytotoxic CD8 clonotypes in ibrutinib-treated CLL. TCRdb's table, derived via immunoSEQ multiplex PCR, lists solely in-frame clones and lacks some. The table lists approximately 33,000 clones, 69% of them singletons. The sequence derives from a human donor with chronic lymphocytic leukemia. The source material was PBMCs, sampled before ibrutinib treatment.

CDR3 protein: CASSFPRISNQPQHF. CDR3 nucleotides: TGTGCCAGCAGTTTTCCACGGATTAGCAATCAGCCCCAGCATTTT. The chain joins TRBV27 to TRBJ1-5; no firm D call. CDR1 and CDR2 (germline): MNHEY, SMNVEV (reference sequence). With 3 bases removed from V and 0 bases from J, the gap between germline ends came to 9 bases. The CDR3 sequence is 15 residues long.